Listed below are T cell receptor beta chains from one sample, sequenced in a study of blood T cell repertoires in COVID-19. Using immunoSEQ multiplex PCR, the repertoire was profiled, and TCRdb retains in-frame clones only, with some absent. The table lists about 270,000 clones, about nine tenths of them singletons. Input material: PBMCs or T cells enriched from blood (not recorded which). Receptors were obtained from a woman in her thirties with acute COVID-19. Both conserved end residues are trimmed from each CDR3. The D gene is left open where the match is weak.

V	D	J	CDR3
TRBV20-1	TRBD2	TRBJ2-1	SASTSGYNEQF
TRBV27	NA	TRBJ2-3	ASSFFGNTQY
TRBV24-1	NA	TRBJ2-1	ATNKRVRGSYNEQF
TRBV21-1	NA	TRBJ2-7	ASSKASGLLEQY
TRBV7-8	TRBD1	TRBJ1-5	ASSLGDSSNQPQH
TRBV27	NA	TRBJ2-7	ASSTQGLGQY
TRBV18	NA	TRBJ1-2	ASSPPSKPYGYT
TRBV11-3	NA	TRBJ2-2	ASSLSPINTGELF
TRBV5-1	TRBD2	TRBJ2-2	ASSLAAGGSAGELF
TRBV6-5	TRBD1	TRBJ2-1	ASIQGAANEQF